This TCR beta chain was sequenced during a study of a mutant IDH1 vaccine in newly diagnosed glioma. Method: immunoSEQ multiplex PCR; TCRdb's copy keeps in-frame clones and lacks some. The sample consists of about 45,000 clones, 85% to 95% of them appearing once. Of note for this clone: What it binds is unknown.

As for time point: week 35, safety follow-up. Each vaccine dose was 300 ug of mutant IDH1 20-mer peptide, with topical imiquimod. Losses at the gene ends were 6 bases for V and 9 bases for J; bases not matched to a gene: 7. The CDR3 extends over 12 amino acids. From germline, CDR1 is SGDLS and CDR2 YYNGEE. This TCR was recovered from a man aged 50 to 59 with glioma. The chain employs TRBV9 and TRBJ1-2, with 8 bases matching TRBD1. The sample was PBMCs, taken from a glioma patient whose treatment included an IDH1 peptide vaccine. The CDR3 reads CASNTDRGRYTF. The CDR3 nucleotides read TGTGCCAGCAACACCGACAGGGGCCGCTACACCTTC.